One and the same sample provided the 3 T cell receptor beta chains below, sequenced in a study of shared clonotypes between healthy human individuals. Naive CD8 cells lacked CD45RO and underwent positive selection for CCR7, leaving out terminally differentiated effector memory CD45RA+ cells. Sequencing used immunoSEQ multiplex PCR; TCRdb keeps in-frame clones, though not all of them. The table records 600,000 or so clones, approximately 95% of them present only once. The specimen sequenced was naive CD8+ T cells sorted from blood. The receptors were sampled from a woman younger than 45 in good health.

The chain combines TRBV27 with TRBJ2-7; 8 bases align to TRBD1. Per germline, CDR1 MNHEY and CDR2 SMNVEV (reference sequence). V shed 5 bases, J shed 0 bases, and the junction held 3 bases outside the gene matches. There are 14 residues in the CDR3. The CDR3 loop reads CASSPRGPSYEQYF. CDR3 in DNA: TGTGCCAGCAGTCCCAGGGGGCCCTCCTACGAGCAGTACTTC.

The chain recombines TRBV7-9 with TRBJ2-5, with 11 nucleotides matching TRBD2. Germline V CDR1 and CDR2: SEHNR, FQNEAQ (reference sequence). With 5 bases clipped from V and 4 bases from J, the junction kept 6 bases outside the gene matches. The CDR3 loop spans 15 amino acids. CDR3 protein: CASSQPGLAVETQYF. The CDR3 coding sequence is TGTGCCAGCAGCCAACCGGGACTAGCGGTAGAGACCCAGTACTTC.

The V call is TRBV19, the J call TRBJ1-5, with D maybe TRBD1 (5 bases). V dropped 1 base and J dropped 6 bases, with 13 bases sitting between them. In germline, CDR1 is LNHDA, CDR2 SQIVND (reference sequence). The CDR3 loop spans 15 amino acids. The CDR3 region is CASSIVLRAPQPQHF. The CDR3 bases are TGTGCCAGTAGTATAGTCCTCAGGGCACCTCAGCCCCAGCATTTT.